Presented here are 3 T cell receptor beta chains from one specimen sequenced in a study of shared clonotypes between healthy human individuals. TCRdb's copy holds only in-frame clones and misses some; the assay was immunoSEQ multiplex PCR. The sample has roughly 300,000 clones, around four fifths seen once. The specimen sequenced was memory CD4+ T cells sorted from blood. The sample's subset: CD45RA-negative fraction. The receptors were gathered from a man aged 30-40 years in good health.

CDR3 in amino acids: CASSFYGQGAVYYGYTF. The CDR3 DNA sequence: TGTGCCAGCAGCTTCTATGGACAGGGGGCAGTTTACTATGGCTACACCTTC. This chain connects TRBV11-1 to TRBJ1-2, with TRBD1 identical over 11 bases. Per germline, CDR1 SGHAT and CDR2 FQDESV (reference sequence). This CDR3 comprises 17 residues. Unmatched junction bases numbered 9, after V lost 3 bases and J lost 3 bases.

The chain is built from TRBV5-5 and TRBJ2-3; no clear D gene. The CDR3 has 14 amino acids. Looked up from germline, CDR1 is SGHKS and CDR2 is YYEKEE (reference sequence). V lost 0 bases, J lost 2 bases, and 7 bases lay in between. The CDR3 here is CASSLGANTDTQYF. The CDR3 nucleotides are TGTGCCAGCAGCTTGGGCGCAAACACAGATACGCAGTATTTT. The whole variable domain, filled in from reference TRBV5-5 and TRBJ2-3, reads DAGVTQSPTHLIKTRGQQVTLRCSPISGHKSVSWYQQVLGQGPQFIFQYYEKEERGRGNFPDRFSARQFPNYSSELNVNALLLGDSALYLCASSLGANTDTQYFGPGTRLTVL.

V is TRBV9 and J is TRBJ1-2; 9 bases line up with TRBD1. CDR1 is SGDLS, CDR2 YYNGEE, per germline. This CDR3 region has 17 residues. V lost 3 bases and J lost 8; bases outside the gene matches: 17. The CDR3 DNA reads as TGTGCCAGCAGCGGGGCCGGGACAGGGACGACCAGAGGAGGCTACACCTTC. Translated, it gives CASSGAGTGTTRGGYTF.